This T cell receptor beta chain was captured in a study of cytomegalovirus exposure and HLA in healthy donors. The wider study: Among about 179 million T cells, an earlier analysis found 90 million to 130 million unique TCR beta sequences. Study results and caveats: Using a false discovery rate of 0.05, a later analysis showed that fewer than 20,000 TCR beta sequences were associated with HLA alleles. The likely explanation for a cluster of highly shared sequence variants was sequencing artifact.

Of note for this clone: The antigen is undetermined.

The CDR3 sequence is 14 residues long. Germline CDR1 is ENHRY and CDR2 is SYGVKD. The PCR was carried out with 60 Vbeta primers and 13 Jbeta primers. Assay used: immunoSEQ multiplex PCR; TCRdb lists only in-frame clones, some missing. Its listing shows 100,000 to 150,000 clones. The chain links TRBV10-3 to TRBJ2-5; TRBD2 agrees at 9 bases. The DNA end is a closer match to TRBJ2-7, so the J assignment may be wrong. The receptor comes from a man aged 35 to 55 in good health and CMV-seronegative. The specimen was PBMCs. The CDR3 region has the DNA TGTGCCATCGGTTTGGCGGGAGGGGGCCACGAGCAGTACTTC. It translates to CAIGLAGGGHEQYF.